A selection of T cell receptor beta chains follows, all from one sample in a study of metastatic and nonmetastatic thyroid tumors. TCRdb reanalyzed the PCR reads with MiXCR. The sample carries some 16,000 clones, approximately 24% recorded once. Sample: tumor tissue. The receptors were sampled from a male donor with papillary thyroid cancer or a benign thyroid nodule (not recorded which). Some clones in this sample may be carry-over from other donors' samples. Each CDR3 is given with its conserved first and last residue. Fields, in order: D gene, J gene, V gene, clone size, CDR3 protein, CDR3 DNA. D genes are given only for firm matches. Some rows have no size entry. The others give once, few or many, or a class for an expanded clone.

TRBD1	TRBJ2-1	TRBV2	few	CASRRTGGLGEQFF	TGTGCCAGCAGGCGGACAGGGGGCTTGGGTGAGCAGTTCTTC
-	TRBJ2-7	TRBV5-1	many	CASSAGRGNEQYF	TGCGCCAGCAGCGCGGGACGAGGGAACGAGCAGTACTTC
TRBD2	TRBJ2-7	TRBV19	many	CASSMGSGSGSYEQYF	TGTGCCAGTAGTATGGGTAGCGGGAGTGGATCCTACGAGCAGTACTTC
-	TRBJ2-4	TRBV18	many	CASSPPGGKNIQYF	TGTGCCAGCTCACCCCCCGGGGGCAAAAACATTCAGTACTTC
TRBD2	TRBJ2-7	TRBV11-2	few	CASSLDPSGRGEQYF	TGTGCCAGCAGCTTAGATCCTAGCGGGAGGGGGGAGCAGTACTTC
TRBD1	TRBJ2-1	TRBV11-2	-	CASSSYGGYRGYDQFF	TGTGCCAGCAGCTCCTATGGGGGTTACAGGGGATATGATCAGTTCTTC
-	TRBJ1-5	TRBV28	few	CVSGPLSDQPQHF	TGTGTTTCGGGCCCCCTCTCGGATCAGCCCCAGCATTTT
TRBD1	TRBJ2-2	TRBV20-1	-	CSARGDRGRGYTGELFF	TGCAGTGCTAGGGGGGACAGGGGGCGCGGGTACACCGGGGAGCTGTTTTTT
TRBD2	TRBJ2-7	TRBV20-1	-	CSAGLAGEVEQYF	TGCAGTGCCGGACTAGCGGGAGAGGTCGAGCAGTACTTC
TRBD1	TRBJ2-7	TRBV11-1	many	CASSFFRDSFYEQYF	TGTGCCAGCAGCTTCTTCCGGGACAGTTTCTACGAGCAGTACTTC
-	TRBJ2-7	TRBV11-3	medium-sized	CASSLVCSERFYEQYF	TGTGCCAGCAGCTTAGTCTGTAGCGAACGTTTCTACGAGCAGTACTTC
-	TRBJ1-6	TRBV27	-	CASTNRDSRFSPLHF	TGTGCCAGCACTAATCGGGACTCCCGTTTTTCACCCCTCCACTTT
-	TRBJ1-2	TRBV6-2/TRBV6-3	many	CASSSWTSDGYTF	TGTGCCAGCAGTTCTTGGACCTCAGATGGCTACACCTTC
-	TRBJ2-5	TRBV7-2	-	CASSLQGLGTETQYF	TGTGCCAGCAGCTTACAGGGTTTAGGGACAGAGACCCAGTACTTC
-	TRBJ2-3	TRBV12-3/TRBV12-4	many	CASSPMDNTDTQYF	TGTGCCAGCAGTCCTATGGACAATACAGATACGCAGTATTTT
-	TRBJ2-7	TRBV19	many	CASSKDPSSNEQYF	TGTGCCAGTAGTAAGGACCCTAGCTCGAACGAGCAGTACTTC
-	TRBJ1-5	TRBV6-1	medium-sized	CASSGGNQPQHF	TGTGCCAGCTCTGGCGGCAATCAGCCCCAGCATTTT
TRBD1	TRBJ2-5	TRBV20-1	-	CSARDPRQGAGETQYF	TGCAGTGCTAGAGATCCAAGACAGGGGGCGGGAGAGACCCAGTACTTC
-	TRBJ1-2	TRBV3-1	-	CASSHRRVRGYTF	TGTGCCAGCAGCCACCGCAGGGTAAGAGGCTACACCTTC
-	TRBJ2-1	TRBV5-1	-	CASSLTRGPSSYNEQFF	TGCGCCAGCAGCTTAACTCGGGGGCCGAGCTCCTACAATGAGCAGTTCTTC
-	TRBJ2-2	TRBV19	many	CASSPIPDGDTGELFF	TGTGCCAGTAGTCCGATACCGGACGGAGACACCGGGGAGCTGTTTTTT
TRBD2	TRBJ2-1	TRBV12-3/TRBV12-4	many	CASSLTAGGRYNEQFF	TGTGCCAGCAGTCTAACAGCGGGGGGGCGGTACAATGAGCAGTTCTTC
TRBD1	TRBJ2-7	TRBV7-8	medium-sized	CASSRQTGTAVYEQYF	TGTGCCAGCAGTCGACAAACCGGGACAGCAGTCTACGAGCAGTACTTC
-	TRBJ2-7	TRBV10-1	-	CASSGGSQGAGQYF	TGCGCCAGCAGTGGCGGATCTCAGGGAGCAGGGCAGTACTTC
-	TRBJ2-1	TRBV2	-	CASRAGGSVRANEQFF	TGTGCCAGCAGAGCGGGTGGTAGCGTGAGGGCAAATGAGCAGTTCTTC
TRBD2	TRBJ2-3	TRBV27	many	CASSLPTSGTDTQYF	TGTGCCAGCAGTCTACCTACTAGCGGCACAGATACGCAGTATTTT
-	TRBJ1-6	TRBV6-2/TRBV6-3	-	CASSYVRDNSPLHF	TGTGCCAGCAGTTACGTTAGAGATAATTCACCCCTCCACTTT
TRBD1	TRBJ1-3	TRBV28	-	CASRRGRGGNTIYF	TGTGCCAGCAGGAGGGGGCGCGGGGGAAACACCATATATTTT
-	TRBJ2-2	TRBV4-1	-	CTSSQDKASVRAGELFF	TGCACCAGCAGCCAAGACAAGGCTAGCGTGAGGGCCGGGGAGCTGTTTTTT
TRBD1	TRBJ1-3	TRBV7-9	many	CASSRTGALGNTIYF	TGTGCCAGCAGCCGGACAGGGGCGCTCGGAAACACCATATATTTT
-	TRBJ2-2	TRBV29-1	few	CSVVDSRGGELFF	TGCAGCGTTGTGGACTCCAGGGGCGGGGAGCTGTTTTTT
-	TRBJ2-3	TRBV5-1	many	CASSPYTDTQYF	TGCGCCAGCAGCCCGTACACAGATACGCAGTATTTT
TRBD1	TRBJ2-5	TRBV5-4	few	CASSSGQKETQYF	TGTGCCAGCAGCTCGGGACAGAAAGAGACCCAGTACTTC
-	TRBJ2-3	TRBV5-6	many	CASSTNYAGTQYF	TGTGCCAGCAGCACTAACTACGCGGGTACGCAGTATTTT
-	TRBJ1-2	TRBV7-9	many	CASSLVRSDYGYTF	TGTGCCAGCAGCTTAGTCCGGTCAGACTATGGCTACACCTTC
-	TRBJ2-1	TRBV20-1	-	CSAEGSLPGNEQFF	TGCAGTGCGGAGGGGTCTCTCCCGGGGAATGAGCAGTTCTTC
-	TRBJ1-5	TRBV5-5	-	CASSPGAGPEKPQHF	TGTGCCAGCAGCCCTGGGGCGGGTCCGGAAAAGCCCCAGCATTTT
TRBD1	TRBJ1-2	TRBV30	-	CAWSALTGGAEGYTF	TGTGCCTGGAGTGCACTAACAGGGGGCGCGGAGGGCTACACCTTC
-	TRBJ2-3	TRBV12-3/TRBV12-4	-	CASSPRAGAFSSDTQYF	TGTGCCAGCAGTCCCCGGGCGGGCGCTTTTTCCTCCGATACGCAGTATTTT
-	TRBJ2-1	TRBV7-8	-	CASRPGTSDNEQFF	TGTGCCAGCAGACCCGGGACATCAGACAATGAGCAGTTCTTC
TRBD1	TRBJ1-2	TRBV27	-	CASSSVTGGRGYTF	TGTGCCAGCAGTTCAGTAACAGGGGGTCGGGGCTACACCTTC
-	TRBJ2-5	TRBV28	few	CASSPQGSALQETQYF	TGTGCCAGCAGCCCACAGGGAAGCGCGCTACAAGAGACCCAGTACTTC
-	TRBJ2-5	TRBV4-1	many	CASSPGSLGETQYF	TGCGCCAGCAGCCCCGGCTCTCTTGGGGAGACCCAGTACTTC
TRBD2	TRBJ2-3	TRBV28	few	CASIFPSGLTDTQYF	TGTGCCAGCATTTTTCCTAGCGGGCTCACAGATACGCAGTATTTT
-	TRBJ2-1	TRBV24-1	-	CATSSGTESYNEQFF	TGTGCCACCAGTTCAGGGACTGAGTCTTACAATGAGCAGTTCTTC
-	TRBJ1-2	TRBV5-6	many	CASSPGQGGGYTF	TGTGCCAGCAGCCCGGGGCAGGGTGGAGGCTACACCTTC
-	TRBJ1-2	TRBV28	-	CASSRSIYAGYTF	TGTGCCAGCAGCCGCAGTATATATGCTGGCTACACCTTC
-	TRBJ2-3	TRBV12-3/TRBV12-4	medium-sized	CASSLFGSDTQYF	TGTGCCAGCAGTTTATTCGGTTCAGATACGCAGTATTTT
-	TRBJ2-3	TRBV12-3/TRBV12-4	many	CASSTSWGHTDTQYF	TGTGCCAGCAGCACTTCTTGGGGCCACACAGATACGCAGTATTTT